This TCR beta chain was sequenced for a study of cytomegalovirus exposure and HLA in healthy donors. Study-level background: The 90 to 150 validation repertoires used a platform that matched the one used for the approximately 670 first-cohort repertoires, as a later analysis reported.

A note on this clone: Its antigen remains unknown.

Study findings and constraints: A list of roughly 180 TCR beta chains associated with cytomegalovirus was given.

Germline values: CDR1 LGHNA, CDR2 YNFKEQ. Trimming removed 6 bases from V and 1 base from J; junction bases left unmatched: 3. CDR3 length: 14 amino acids. Some clones are missing from TCRdb's copy, which holds only in-frame ones; the method was immunoSEQ multiplex PCR. The table has about 220,000 clones, over 80% seen once. The receptor was isolated from a woman aged 18-29 years in good health and CMV-seronegative. The specimen was PBMCs. The genes are TRBV4-2 and TRBJ2-1, with 7 bases aligning to TRBD2. The chain's CDR3 is CASRPSGSYNEQFF. In nucleotides, the CDR3 is TGTGCCAGCAGACCTAGCGGATCCTACAATGAGCAGTTCTTC.